These T cell receptor beta chains were read from a single sample in a study of cytotoxic CD8 clonotypes in ibrutinib-treated CLL. TCRdb's table, derived via immunoSEQ multiplex PCR, lists solely in-frame clones and lacks some. The sample lists 60,000 or so clones, roughly 59% seen once, with 14% to 15% in the top ten. Material: PBMCs, obtained after 12 months of ibrutinib treatment. The receptors derive from a human donor with chronic lymphocytic leukemia. CDR3s include the opening cysteine and the closing phenylalanine or tryptophan.

>TRBV11-3|TRBJ2-2
CASRLDGTGELFF
>TRBV7-2|TRBJ1-4
CASSSRLGRAPTNEKLFF
>TRBV28|TRBJ1-1
CASSLGRSNTEAFF
>TRBV4-1|TRBJ2-1
CASSQVPSGPLNEQFF
>TRBV6-5|TRBJ1-6
CASSWGGYSKNSPLHF
>TRBV5-1|TRBJ2-3
CASSRPGSDTQYF
>TRBV10-3|TRBJ2-3
CATRAGVDRSTQYF
>TRBV5-1|TRBJ2-1
CASSPPYSPEQFF
>TRBV19|TRBJ2-3
CASKGDFFTDTQYF
>TRBV7-9|TRBJ2-1
CASSFPLAGVGEQFF
>TRBV29-1|TRBJ2-1
CSVISGVDEQFF
>TRBV5-1|TRBJ2-2
CASSHRTSGANTGELFF
>TRBV2|TRBJ1-1
CASRQYMNTEAFF
>TRBV4-1|TRBJ2-5
CASSPETKGIMETQYF
>TRBV6-5|TRBJ2-5
CASSPRDRGQETQYF
>TRBV6-1|TRBJ2-1
CALQRDTGNEQFF
>TRBV19|TRBJ2-3
CATRVPGQGVLDTQYF
>TRBV11-2|TRBJ2-6
CASSTTGGGANVLTF
>TRBV29-1|TRBJ1-5
CSVTTTDSNQPQHF
>TRBV11-2|TRBJ2-4
CASSLGVDIQYF
>TRBV4-1|TRBJ1-2
CASSPSGGSYGYTF
>TRBV18|TRBJ2-2
CASSPRQGADTGELFF
>TRBV30|TRBJ1-1
CAWSQGQGGSAFF